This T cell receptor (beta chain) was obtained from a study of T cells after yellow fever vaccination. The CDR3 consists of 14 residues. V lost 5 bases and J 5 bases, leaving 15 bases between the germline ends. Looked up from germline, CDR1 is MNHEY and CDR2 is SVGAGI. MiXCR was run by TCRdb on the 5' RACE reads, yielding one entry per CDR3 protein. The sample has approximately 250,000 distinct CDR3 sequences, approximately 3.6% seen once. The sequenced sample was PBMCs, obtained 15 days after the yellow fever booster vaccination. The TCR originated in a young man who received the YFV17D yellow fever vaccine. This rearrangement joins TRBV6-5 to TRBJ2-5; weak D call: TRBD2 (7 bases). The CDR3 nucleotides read TGTGCCAGCAGTGTTACGGGGGGCGGCGAGACCCAGTACTTC. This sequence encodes CASSVTGGGETQYF.